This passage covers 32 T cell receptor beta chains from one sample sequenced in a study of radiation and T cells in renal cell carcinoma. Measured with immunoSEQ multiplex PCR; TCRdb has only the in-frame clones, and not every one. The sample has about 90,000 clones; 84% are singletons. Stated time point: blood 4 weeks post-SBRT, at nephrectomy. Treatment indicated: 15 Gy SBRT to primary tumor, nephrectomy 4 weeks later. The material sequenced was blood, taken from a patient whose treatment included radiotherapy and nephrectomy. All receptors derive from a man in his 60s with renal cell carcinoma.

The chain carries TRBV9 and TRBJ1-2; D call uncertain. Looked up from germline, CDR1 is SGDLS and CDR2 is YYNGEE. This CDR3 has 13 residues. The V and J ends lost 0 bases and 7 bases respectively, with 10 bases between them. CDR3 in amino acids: CASSVGDLSGYTF. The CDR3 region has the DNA TGTGCCAGCAGCGTAGGAGACCTTAGTGGCTACACCTTC.

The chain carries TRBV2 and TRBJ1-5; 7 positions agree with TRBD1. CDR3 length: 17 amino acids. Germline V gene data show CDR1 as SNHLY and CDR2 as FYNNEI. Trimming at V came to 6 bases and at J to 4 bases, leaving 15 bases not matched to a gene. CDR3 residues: CASRDQRDRATNQPQHF. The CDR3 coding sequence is TGTGCCAGCAGGGACCAGAGGGACAGAGCTACGAATCAGCCCCAGCATTTT.

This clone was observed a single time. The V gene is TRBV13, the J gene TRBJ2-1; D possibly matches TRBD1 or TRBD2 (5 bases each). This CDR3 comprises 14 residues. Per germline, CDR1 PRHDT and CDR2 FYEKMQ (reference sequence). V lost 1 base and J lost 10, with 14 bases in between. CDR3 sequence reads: CASSLVGTAGEQFF. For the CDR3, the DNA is TGTGCCAGCAGCTTAGTCGGGACCGCAGGGGAGCAGTTCTTC.

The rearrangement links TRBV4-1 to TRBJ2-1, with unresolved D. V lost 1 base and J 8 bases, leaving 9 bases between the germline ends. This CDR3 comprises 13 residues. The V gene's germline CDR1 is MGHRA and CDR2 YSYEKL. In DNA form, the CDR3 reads TGCGCCAGCAGCCAAGCGGTTCGTGATGAGCAGTTCTTC. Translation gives CASSQAVRDEQFF.

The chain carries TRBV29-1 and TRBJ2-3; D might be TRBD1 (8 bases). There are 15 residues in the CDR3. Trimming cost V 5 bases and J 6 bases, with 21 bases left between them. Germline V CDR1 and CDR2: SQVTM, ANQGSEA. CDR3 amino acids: CSVFGGTGVWDTQYF. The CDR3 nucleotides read TGCAGCGTTTTCGGGGGGACAGGTGTATGGGATACGCAGTATTTT.

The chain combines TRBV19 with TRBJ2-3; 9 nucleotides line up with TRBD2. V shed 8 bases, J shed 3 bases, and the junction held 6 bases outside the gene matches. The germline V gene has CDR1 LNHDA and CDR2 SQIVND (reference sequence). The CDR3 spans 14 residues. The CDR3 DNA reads TGTGCCAGTGCAAGCGGGAGGAGTACAGATACGCAGTATTTT. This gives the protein CASASGRSTDTQYF.

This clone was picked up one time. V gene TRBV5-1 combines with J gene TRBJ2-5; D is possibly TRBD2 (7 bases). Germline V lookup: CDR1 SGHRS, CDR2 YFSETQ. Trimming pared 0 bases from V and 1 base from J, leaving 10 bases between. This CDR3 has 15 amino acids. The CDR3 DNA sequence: TGCGCCAGCAGCTTGGAGGGGGGGCCCCAAGAGACCCAGTACTTC. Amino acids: CASSLEGGPQETQYF.

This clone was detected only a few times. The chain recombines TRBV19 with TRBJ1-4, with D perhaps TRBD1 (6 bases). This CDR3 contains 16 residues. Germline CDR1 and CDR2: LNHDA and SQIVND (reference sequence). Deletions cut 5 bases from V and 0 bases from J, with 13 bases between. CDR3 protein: CASSPPTGSTNEKLFF. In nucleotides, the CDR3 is TGTGCCAGTAGTCCCCCGACAGGATCAACTAATGAAAAACTGTTTTTT.

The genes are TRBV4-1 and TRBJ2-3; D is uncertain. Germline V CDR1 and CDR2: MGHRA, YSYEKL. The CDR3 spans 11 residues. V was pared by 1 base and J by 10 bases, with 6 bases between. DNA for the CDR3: TGCGCCAGCAGCCAAGGCTCCGCGCAGTATTTT. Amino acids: CASSQGSAQYF.

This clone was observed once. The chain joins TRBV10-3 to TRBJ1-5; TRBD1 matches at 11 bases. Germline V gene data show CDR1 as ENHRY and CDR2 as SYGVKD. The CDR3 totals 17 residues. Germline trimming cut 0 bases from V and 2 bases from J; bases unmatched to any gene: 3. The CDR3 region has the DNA TGTGCCATCAGTGAGTCTAGGGGACAGGGGGGCAATCAGCCCCAGCATTTT. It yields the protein CAISESRGQGGNQPQHF.

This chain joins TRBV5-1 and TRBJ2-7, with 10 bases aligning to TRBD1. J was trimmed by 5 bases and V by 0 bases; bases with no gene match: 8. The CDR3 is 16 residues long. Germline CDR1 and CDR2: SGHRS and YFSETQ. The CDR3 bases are TGCGCCAGCAGCTTGGGACCTCCGACAGGGGGCGACGAGCAGTACTTC. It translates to CASSLGPPTGGDEQYF.

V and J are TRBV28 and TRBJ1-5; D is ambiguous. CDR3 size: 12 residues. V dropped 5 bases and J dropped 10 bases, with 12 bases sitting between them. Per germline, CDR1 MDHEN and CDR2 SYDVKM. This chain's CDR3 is CASSPSPNPQHF. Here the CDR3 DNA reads TGTGCCAGCAGTCCCTCACCTAACCCCCAGCATTTT.

This chain's CDR3 is CSVAITDTQYF. The CDR3 DNA is TGCAGCGTTGCAATCACAGATACGCAGTATTTT. The J gene is TRBJ2-3, the V gene TRBV29-1; D gene ambiguous. V gave up 4 bases and J gave up 2 bases, with 4 bases separating them. This CDR3 has 11 residues. In germline, CDR1 is SQVTM, CDR2 ANQGSEA.

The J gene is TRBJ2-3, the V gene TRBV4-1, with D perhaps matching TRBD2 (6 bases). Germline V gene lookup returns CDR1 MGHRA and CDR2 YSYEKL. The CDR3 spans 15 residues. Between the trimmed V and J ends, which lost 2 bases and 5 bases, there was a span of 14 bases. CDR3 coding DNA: TGCGCCAGCAGCCAATCCGGGAGTGGAGGAGATACGCAGTATTTT. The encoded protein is CASSQSGSGGDTQYF.

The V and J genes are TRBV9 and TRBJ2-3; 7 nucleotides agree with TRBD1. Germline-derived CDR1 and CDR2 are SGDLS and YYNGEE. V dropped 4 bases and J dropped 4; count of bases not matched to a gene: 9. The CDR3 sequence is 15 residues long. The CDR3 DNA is TGTGCCAGCAGCAAGCAGGGGGTCCCCCCAGATACGCAGTATTTT. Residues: CASSKQGVPPDTQYF.

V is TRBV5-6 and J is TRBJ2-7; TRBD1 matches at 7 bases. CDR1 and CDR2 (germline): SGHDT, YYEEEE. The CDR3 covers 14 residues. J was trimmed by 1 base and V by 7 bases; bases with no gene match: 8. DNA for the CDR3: TGTGCCAGCGAGAACAGGGGTGGATCCTACGAGCAGTACTTC. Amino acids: CASENRGGSYEQYF.

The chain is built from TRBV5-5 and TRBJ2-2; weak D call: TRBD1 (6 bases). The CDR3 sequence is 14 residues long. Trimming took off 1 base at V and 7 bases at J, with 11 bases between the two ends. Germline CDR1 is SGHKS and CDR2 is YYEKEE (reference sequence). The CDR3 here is CASSLTGTSGELFF. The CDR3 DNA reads TGTGCCAGCAGCTTGACAGGGACGAGCGGGGAGCTGTTTTTT.

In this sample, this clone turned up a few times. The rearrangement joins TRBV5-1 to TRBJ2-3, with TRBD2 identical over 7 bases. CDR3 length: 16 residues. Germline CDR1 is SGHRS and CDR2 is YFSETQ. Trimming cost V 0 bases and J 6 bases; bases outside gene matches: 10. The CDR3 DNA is TGCGCCAGCAGCTTGGGTTTGAGAGGGAGGGAGGATACGCAGTATTTT. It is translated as CASSLGLRGREDTQYF.

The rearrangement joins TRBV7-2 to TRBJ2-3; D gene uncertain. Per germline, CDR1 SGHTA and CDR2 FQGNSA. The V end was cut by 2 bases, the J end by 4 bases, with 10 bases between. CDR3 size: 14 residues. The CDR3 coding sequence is TGTGCCAGCAGCTTATTCCGGGCCCCAGATACGCAGTATTTT. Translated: CASSLFRAPDTQYF.

CDR3 sequence (DNA): TGCGCCAGCAGCCAAGATCCCCTAGCGGCCGGACAAGAGACCCAGTACTTC. It codes for CASSQDPLAAGQETQYF. The chain uses TRBV4-1 and TRBJ2-5, with TRBD2 identical over 7 bases. Germline V gene data show CDR1 as MGHRA and CDR2 as YSYEKL. J was trimmed by 2 bases and V by 0 bases; bases with no gene match: 9. There are 17 residues in the CDR3.

For the CDR3, the DNA is TGCGCCAGCAGTTCCCTCACGAACACTGAAGCTTTCTTT. Amino acids: CASSSLTNTEAFF. This sequence joins TRBV5-1 and TRBJ1-1; no firm D call. CDR1 is SGHRS, CDR2 YFSETQ, per germline. The CDR3 length is 13 residues. The V and J ends lost 5 bases and 1 base respectively, with 9 bases between them.

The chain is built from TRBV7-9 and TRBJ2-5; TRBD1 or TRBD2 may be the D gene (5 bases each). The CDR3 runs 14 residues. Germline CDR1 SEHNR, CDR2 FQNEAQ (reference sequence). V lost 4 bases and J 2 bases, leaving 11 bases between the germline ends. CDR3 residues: CASSSGPLQETQYF. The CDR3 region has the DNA TGTGCCAGCAGCTCGGGGCCTCTTCAAGAGACCCAGTACTTC. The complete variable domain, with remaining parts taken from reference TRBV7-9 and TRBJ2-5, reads DTGVSQNPRHKITKRGQNVTFRCDPISEHNRLYWYRQTLGQGPEFLTYFQNEAQLEKSRLLSDRFSAERPKGSFSTLEIQRTEQGDSAMYLCASSSGPLQETQYFGPGTRLLVL.

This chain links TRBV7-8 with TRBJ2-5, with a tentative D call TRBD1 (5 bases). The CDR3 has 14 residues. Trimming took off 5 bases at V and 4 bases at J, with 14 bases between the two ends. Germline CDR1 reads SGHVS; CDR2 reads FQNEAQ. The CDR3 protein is CASSVTHRTETQYF. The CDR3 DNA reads TGTGCCAGCAGCGTAACCCACAGGACAGAGACCCAGTACTTC.

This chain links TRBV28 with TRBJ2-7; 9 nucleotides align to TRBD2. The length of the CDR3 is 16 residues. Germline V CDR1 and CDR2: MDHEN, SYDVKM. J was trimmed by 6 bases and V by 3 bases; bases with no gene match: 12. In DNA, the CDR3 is TGTGCCAGCAGTTTTGGGGCGGGAGGGCCGGAGAGCGAGCAGTACTTC. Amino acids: CASSFGAGGPESEQYF.

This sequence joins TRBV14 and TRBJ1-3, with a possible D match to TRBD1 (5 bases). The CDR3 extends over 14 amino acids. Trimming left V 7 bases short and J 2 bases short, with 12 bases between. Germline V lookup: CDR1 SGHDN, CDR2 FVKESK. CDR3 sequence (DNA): TGTGCCAGCACTGCTACCAGGGCTGGAAACACCATATATTTT. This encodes CASTATRAGNTIYF.

The CDR3 spells CASSRLTGQGVGGYTF. The CDR3 bases are TGTGCCAGCAGCCGCCTAACAGGGCAAGGAGTGGGTGGCTACACCTTC. This rearrangement joins TRBV11-2 to TRBJ1-2; tentatively, D is TRBD1 (6 bases). CDR3 length: 16 residues. Trimming left V 5 bases short and J 7 bases short, with 23 bases between. Germline CDR1 and CDR2: SGHAT and FQNNGV.

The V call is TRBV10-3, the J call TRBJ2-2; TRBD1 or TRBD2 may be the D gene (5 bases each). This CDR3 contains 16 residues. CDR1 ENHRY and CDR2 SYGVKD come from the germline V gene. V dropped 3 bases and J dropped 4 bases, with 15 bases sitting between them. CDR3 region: CAISERGLRGTGELFF. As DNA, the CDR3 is TGTGCCATCAGTGAAAGAGGCCTGAGGGGCACCGGGGAGCTGTTTTTT.

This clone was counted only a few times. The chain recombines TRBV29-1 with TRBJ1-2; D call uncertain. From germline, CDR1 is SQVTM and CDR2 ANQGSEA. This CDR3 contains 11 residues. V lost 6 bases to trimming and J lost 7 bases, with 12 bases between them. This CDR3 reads CSVQRRSGYTF. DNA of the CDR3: TGCAGCGTCCAACGTCGTAGTGGCTACACCTTC.

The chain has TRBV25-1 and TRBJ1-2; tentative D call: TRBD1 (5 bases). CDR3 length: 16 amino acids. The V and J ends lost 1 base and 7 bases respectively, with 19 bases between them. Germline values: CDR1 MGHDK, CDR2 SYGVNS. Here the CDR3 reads CASSESDSLGKIGYTF. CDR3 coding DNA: TGTGCCAGCAGTGAATCAGACAGCCTTGGAAAAATTGGCTACACCTTC.

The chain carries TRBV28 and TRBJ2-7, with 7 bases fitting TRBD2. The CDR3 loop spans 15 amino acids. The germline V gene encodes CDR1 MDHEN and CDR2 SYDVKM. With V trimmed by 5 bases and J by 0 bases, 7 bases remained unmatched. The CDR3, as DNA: TGTGCCAGCAGTCCTAGCGGTTCTAGCTCCTACGAGCAGTACTTC. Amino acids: CASSPSGSSSYEQYF.

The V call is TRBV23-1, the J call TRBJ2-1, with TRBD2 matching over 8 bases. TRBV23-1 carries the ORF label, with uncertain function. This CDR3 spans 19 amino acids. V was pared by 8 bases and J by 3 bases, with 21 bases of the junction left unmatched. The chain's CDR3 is CASAWESGISGSRYNEQFF. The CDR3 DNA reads TGCGCCAGCGCGTGGGAATCAGGGATAAGCGGGAGTCGCTACAATGAGCAGTTCTTC.

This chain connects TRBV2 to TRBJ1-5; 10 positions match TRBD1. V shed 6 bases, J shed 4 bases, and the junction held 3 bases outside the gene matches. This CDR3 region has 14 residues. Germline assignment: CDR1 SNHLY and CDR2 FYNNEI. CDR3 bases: TGTGCCAGCAGATCGGACAGGGGGAATCAGCCCCAGCATTTT. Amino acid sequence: CASRSDRGNQPQHF.